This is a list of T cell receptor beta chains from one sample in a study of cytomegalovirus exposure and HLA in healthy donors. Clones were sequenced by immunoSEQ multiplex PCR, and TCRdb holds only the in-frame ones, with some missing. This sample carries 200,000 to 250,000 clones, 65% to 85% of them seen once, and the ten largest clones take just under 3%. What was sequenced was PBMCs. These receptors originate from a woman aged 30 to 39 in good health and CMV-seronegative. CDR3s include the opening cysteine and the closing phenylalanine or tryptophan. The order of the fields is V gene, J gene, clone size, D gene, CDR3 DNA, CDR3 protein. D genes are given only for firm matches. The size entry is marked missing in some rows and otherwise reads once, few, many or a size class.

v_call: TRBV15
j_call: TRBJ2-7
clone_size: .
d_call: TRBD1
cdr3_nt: TGTGCCACCAGCTTGGGACAGGGCTTCTACGAGCAGTACTTC
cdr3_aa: CATSLGQGFYEQYF

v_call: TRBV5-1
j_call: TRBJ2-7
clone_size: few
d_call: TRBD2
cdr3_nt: TGCGCCAGCCCCGGGGGGGGACCCTACGAGCAGTACTTC
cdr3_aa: CASPGGGPYEQYF

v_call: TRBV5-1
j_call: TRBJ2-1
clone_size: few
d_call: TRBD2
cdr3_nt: TGCGCCAGCAGCGAGTTACTAGCGGGAAGGAATGAGCAGTTCTTC
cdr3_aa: CASSELLAGRNEQFF

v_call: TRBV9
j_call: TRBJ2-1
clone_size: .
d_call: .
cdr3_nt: TGTGCCAGCAGCGTAGTGGAGGTGGAGCAGTTCTTC
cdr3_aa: CASSVVEVEQFF

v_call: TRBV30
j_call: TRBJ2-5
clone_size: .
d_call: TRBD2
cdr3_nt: TGTGCCTGGAGTGACTGGCGGACTAGCGGGACCCAAGAGACCCAGTACTTC
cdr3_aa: CAWSDWRTSGTQETQYF

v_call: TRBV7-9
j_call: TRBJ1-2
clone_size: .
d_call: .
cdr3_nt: TGTGCCAGCAGCTTACAGGACTCCTATGGCTACACCTTC
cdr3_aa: CASSLQDSYGYTF

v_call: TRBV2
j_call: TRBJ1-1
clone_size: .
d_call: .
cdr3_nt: TGTGCCAGCAGTGTGGTGGCGGACACTGAAGCTTTCTTT
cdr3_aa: CASSVVADTEAFF

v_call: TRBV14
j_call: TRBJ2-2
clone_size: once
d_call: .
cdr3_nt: TGTGCCAGCAGACTTATAGAACGGTACAGGGACACCGGGGAGCTGTTTTTT
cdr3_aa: CASRLIERYRDTGELFF

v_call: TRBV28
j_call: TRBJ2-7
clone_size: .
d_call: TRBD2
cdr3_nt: TGTGCCAGCAGGCAACCGGGACTACTCCCATACGAGCAGTACTTC
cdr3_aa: CASRQPGLLPYEQYF

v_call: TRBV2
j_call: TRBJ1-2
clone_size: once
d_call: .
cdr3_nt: TGTGCCAGCAGTGAAGGGTCCGCAGACTATGGCTACACCTTC
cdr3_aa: CASSEGSADYGYTF

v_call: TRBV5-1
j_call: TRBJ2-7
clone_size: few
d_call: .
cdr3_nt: TGCGCCAGCAGCTTGGTCGGGGCAGGGGCCATCTACGAGCAGTACTTC
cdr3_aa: CASSLVGAGAIYEQYF

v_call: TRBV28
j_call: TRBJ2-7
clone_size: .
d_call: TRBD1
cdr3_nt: TGTGCCAGCAACCATCCTCCGGGACAGAAGTACGAGCAGTACTTC
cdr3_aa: CASNHPPGQKYEQYF

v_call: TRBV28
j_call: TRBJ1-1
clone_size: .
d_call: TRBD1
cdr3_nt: TGTGCCAGCAGTTTAGGGACAGCGAACACTGAAGCTTTCTTT
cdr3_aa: CASSLGTANTEAFF

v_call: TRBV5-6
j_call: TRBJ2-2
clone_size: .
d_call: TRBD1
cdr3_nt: TGTGCCAGCAAAACAGGGACAGAGCTTAACACCGGGGAGCTGTTTTTT
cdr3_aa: CASKTGTELNTGELFF

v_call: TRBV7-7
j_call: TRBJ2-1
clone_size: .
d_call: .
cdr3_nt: TGTGCCAGCAGCCAACCTATGGGGCAGGGGATCCACAATGAGCAGTTCTTC
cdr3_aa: CASSQPMGQGIHNEQFF

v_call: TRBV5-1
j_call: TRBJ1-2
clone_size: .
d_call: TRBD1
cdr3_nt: TGCGCCAGCAGCTCGGGACAGGGGGAGGCTGGCTACACCTTC
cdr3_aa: CASSSGQGEAGYTF

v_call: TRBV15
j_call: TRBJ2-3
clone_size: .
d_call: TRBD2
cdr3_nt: TGTGCCACCAGCAGAGATTCGGCGGGAGCAACAGATACGCAGTATTTT
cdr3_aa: CATSRDSAGATDTQYF

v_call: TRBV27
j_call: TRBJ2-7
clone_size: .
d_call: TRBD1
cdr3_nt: TGTGCCAGCAGTAGAAGGACAGGGACTGACGAGCAGTACTTC
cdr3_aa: CASSRRTGTDEQYF

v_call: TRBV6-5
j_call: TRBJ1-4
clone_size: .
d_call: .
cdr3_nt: TGTGCCAGCAGTTACTCCTGGAGGGGAGAGGAAGAAAAACTGTTTTTT
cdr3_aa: CASSYSWRGEEEKLFF

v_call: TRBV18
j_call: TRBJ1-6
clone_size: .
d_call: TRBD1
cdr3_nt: TGTGCCAGCTCACCTACGTGGGACAGAGATAATTCACCCCTCCACTTT
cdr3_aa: CASSPTWDRDNSPLHF

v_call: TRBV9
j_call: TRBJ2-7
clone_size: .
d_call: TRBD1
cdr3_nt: TGTGCCAGCAGCGTGGGACAGTCAATCTACGAGCAGTACTTC
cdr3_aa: CASSVGQSIYEQYF

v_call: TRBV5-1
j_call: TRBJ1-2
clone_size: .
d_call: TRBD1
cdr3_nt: TGCGCCAGCAGCTTACAGGGGGTTGAGTATGGCTACACCTTC
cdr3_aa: CASSLQGVEYGYTF

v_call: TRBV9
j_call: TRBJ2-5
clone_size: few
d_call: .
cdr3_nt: TGTGCCAGCAGCCCCATTGGAGGACAAGAGACCCAGTACTTC
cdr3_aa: CASSPIGGQETQYF

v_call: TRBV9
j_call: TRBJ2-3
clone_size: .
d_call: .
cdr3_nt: TGTGCCAGCAGCCCACGGGGTGGAACAGATACGCAGTATTTT
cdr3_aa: CASSPRGGTDTQYF

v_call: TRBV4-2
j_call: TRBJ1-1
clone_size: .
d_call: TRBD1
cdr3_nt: TGTGCCAGCAGCCAAGTGCAGGGGGCGGTGAACACTGAAGCTTTCTTT
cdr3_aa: CASSQVQGAVNTEAFF

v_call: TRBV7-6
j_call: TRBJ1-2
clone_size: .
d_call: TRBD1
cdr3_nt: TGTGCCAGCAGCTTAGGGACAGGGGAAGGGGGCTACACCTTC
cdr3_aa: CASSLGTGEGGYTF

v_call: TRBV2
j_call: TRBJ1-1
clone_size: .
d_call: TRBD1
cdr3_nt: TGTGCCAGCAGAGTACAGGGGCAGGGGACTGAAGCTTTCTTT
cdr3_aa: CASRVQGQGTEAFF

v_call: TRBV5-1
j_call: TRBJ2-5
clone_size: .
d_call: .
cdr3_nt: TGCGCCAGCAGCTTGGCCCCGGGGGAAGAGACCCAGTACTTC
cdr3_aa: CASSLAPGEETQYF

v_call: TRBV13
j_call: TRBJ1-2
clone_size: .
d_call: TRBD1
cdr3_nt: TGTGCCAGCAGCTTAAAGGGGGGAGACAGGGGCGACTATGGCTACACCTTC
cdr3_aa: CASSLKGGDRGDYGYTF

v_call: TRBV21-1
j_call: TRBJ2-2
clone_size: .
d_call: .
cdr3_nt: TGTGCCAGCAGCATACTGCCGGGACAACGTACCGGGGAGCTGTTTTTT
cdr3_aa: CASSILPGQRTGELFF

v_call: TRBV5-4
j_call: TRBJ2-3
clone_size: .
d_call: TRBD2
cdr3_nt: TGTGCCAGCAGCTTGGAGGTCCTAGCGGGGGGGCATCAACATACGCAGTATTTT
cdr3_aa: CASSLEVLAGGHQHTQYF

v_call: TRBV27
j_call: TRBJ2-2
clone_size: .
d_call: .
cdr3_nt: TGTGCCAGCAGTTACAAGACAGGGAACACCGGGGAGCTGTTTTTT
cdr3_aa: CASSYKTGNTGELFF

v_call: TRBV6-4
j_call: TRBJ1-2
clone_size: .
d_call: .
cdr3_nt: TGTGCCAGCAGTGACTCGCCAGGGATGAACTATGGCTACACCTTC
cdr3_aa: CASSDSPGMNYGYTF

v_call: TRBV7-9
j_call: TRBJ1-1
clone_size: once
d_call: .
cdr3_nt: TGTGCCAGCAGCCCCCCTAGCACTGAAGCTTTCTTT
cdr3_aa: CASSPPSTEAFF

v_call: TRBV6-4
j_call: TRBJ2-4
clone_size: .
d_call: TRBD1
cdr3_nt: TGTGCCAGCAGTGCAGCAGGGGGCCCGGACATTCAGTACTTC
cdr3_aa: CASSAAGGPDIQYF

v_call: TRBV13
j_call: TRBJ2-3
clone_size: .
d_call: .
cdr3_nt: TGTGCCAGCAGCGATAGGGACTCTCCAACCTCGGGAGATACGCAGTATTTT
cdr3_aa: CASSDRDSPTSGDTQYF

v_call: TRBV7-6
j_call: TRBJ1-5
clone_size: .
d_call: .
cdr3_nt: TGTGCCAGCAGCTTAGAAACAGGGACGCACAATCAGCCCCAGCATTTT
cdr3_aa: CASSLETGTHNQPQHF

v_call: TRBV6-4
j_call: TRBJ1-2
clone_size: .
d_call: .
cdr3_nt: TGTGCCAGCAGTGACGACACTCAGGTTGGCTACACCTTC
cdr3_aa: CASSDDTQVGYTF

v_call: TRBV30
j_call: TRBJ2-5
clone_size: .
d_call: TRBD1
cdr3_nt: TGTGCCTGGATGTGGACAGGGATGGAGACCCAGTACTTC
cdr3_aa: CAWMWTGMETQYF

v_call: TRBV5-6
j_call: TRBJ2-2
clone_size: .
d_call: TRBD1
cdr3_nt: TGTGCCAGCAGCGCTCCTGGCAGGGGGCACACCGGGGAGCTGTTTTTT
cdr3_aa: CASSAPGRGHTGELFF

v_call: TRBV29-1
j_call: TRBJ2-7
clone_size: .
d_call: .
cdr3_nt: TGCAGCGGCGGGACTGCCTCCTACGAGCAGTACTTC
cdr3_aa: CSGGTASYEQYF

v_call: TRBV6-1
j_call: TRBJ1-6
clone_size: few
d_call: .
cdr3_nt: TGTGCCAGCAACTCCGCTTCACCCCTCCACTTT
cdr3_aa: CASNSASPLHF

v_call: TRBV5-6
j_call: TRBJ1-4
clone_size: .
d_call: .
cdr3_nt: TGTGCCAGCAGCTTGGTGGACAGCCGGAATGAAAAACTGTTTTTT
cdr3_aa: CASSLVDSRNEKLFF

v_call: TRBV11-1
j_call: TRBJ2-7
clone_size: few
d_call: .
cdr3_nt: TGTGCCAGCAGCGAGGGGGTCTCCTACGAGCAGTACTTC
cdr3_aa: CASSEGVSYEQYF

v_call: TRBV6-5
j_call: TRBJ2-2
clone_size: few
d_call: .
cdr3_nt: TGTGCCAGCAGCCCTAGCAGTACCGGGGAGCTGTTTTTT
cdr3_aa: CASSPSSTGELFF

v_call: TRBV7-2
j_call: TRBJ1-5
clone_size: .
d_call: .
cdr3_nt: TGTGCCAGCAGCCAGGAGGGGTATAGCAATCAGCCCCAGCATTTT
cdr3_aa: CASSQEGYSNQPQHF

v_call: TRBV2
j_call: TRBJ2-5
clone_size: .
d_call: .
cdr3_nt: TGTGCCAGCAGTAGCCAGGGGGGACGAGGGGAGACCCAGTACTTC
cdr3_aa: CASSSQGGRGETQYF

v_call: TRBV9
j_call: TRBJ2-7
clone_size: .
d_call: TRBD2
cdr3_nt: TGTGCCAGCAGCCTCACTAGCGGGACCTCCTACGAGCAGTACTTC
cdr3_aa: CASSLTSGTSYEQYF